The entry below describes one TCR beta chain. Its target is not known. After autologous stem cell transplantation all patients relapsed, and prior brentuximab vedotin exposure differed between cohorts. Best responses fell into complete response, partial response or progressive disease. The data originate from a study of PD-1 blockade in classical Hodgkin lymphoma. Overall study results and limits: The study found complete responders had baseline diversity similar to newly diagnosed patients. Factors driving the repertoire differences, possibly disease activity or prior therapy, remain undefined. Diminished baseline TCR diversity has been reported in newly diagnosed patients relative to healthy donors.

This CDR3 contains 13 residues. Trimming took off 7 bases at V and 5 bases at J, with 14 bases between the two ends. Germline V gene lookup returns CDR1 LNHDA and CDR2 SQIVND (reference sequence). Repertoires were generated with immunoSEQ multiplex PCR, while TCRdb's copy carries only in-frame clones and drops some. Of approximately 50,000 clones in the sample, around 78% were seen once. The receptor was derived from a human donor with classical Hodgkin lymphoma. The V and J genes are TRBV19 and TRBJ1-1, with D perhaps matching TRBD1 (6 bases). The specimen comprised peripheral blood mononuclear cells (PBMCs), sampled before the second cycle of nivolumab. CDR3 nucleotide sequence: TGTGCCAGTAACTTCAGGGGTGGGACTGAAGCTTTCTTT. Translated, it gives CASNFRGGTEAFF.